The entry below describes one T cell receptor (beta chain). Its specificity is unknown. Time point here: 2014-2015 season, pre-vaccination. Subjects lived in the community and lacked influenza vaccine within the prior 6 months. This sample was included in a study of follicular helper T cells after annual influenza vaccination. Study-level information: For some subjects, blood spans the 2013-2014, 2014-2015 and 2015-2016 annual vaccinations. Notes on the study in general: Only roughly 9-23% of analyzed cells yielded productive TCRB sequences. Change in circulating plasmablasts correlated with ICOS+CD38+ cTfh clonality change.

The V and J ends lost 4 bases and 8 bases, in that order; junction bases with no gene match: 8. This CDR3 contains 16 residues. CDR1 MDHEN and CDR2 SYDVKM come from the germline V gene. The method was immunoSEQ multiplex PCR; TCRdb's version includes in-frame clones alone and lacks a portion of them. The data contain about 11,000 clones, over 65% of them singletons. The genes are TRBV28 and TRBJ1-6; the match to TRBD1 covers 10 bases. This clonotype originated in an adult who received the influenza vaccine. The sequenced sample was CXCR5- memory CD4+ T cells sorted from blood, obtained on the day of influenza vaccination. The CDR3 spells CASSSTGTGVDSPLHF. DNA of the CDR3: TGTGCCAGCAGTTCCACCGGGACAGGGGTCGATTCACCCCTCCACTTT.